This T cell receptor beta chain was captured by sequencing in a study of neurological immune-mediated disorders. Study-level results: Expansion of TCR clones was greatest in HTLV-1-associated myelopathy and smallest in multiple sclerosis, where it fell below that of healthy controls.

Trimming took 3 bases from V and 6 from J, leaving 9 bases between them. CDR3 length: 13 amino acids. Germline V gene sequence: CDR1 DFQATT, CDR2 SNEGSKA (reference sequence). Of note for this clonotype: The antigen remains unidentified.

The cDNA was produced through 5'RACE with 10-nucleotide random UMIs. Using its own MiXCR run on the 5' RACE reads, TCRdb lists one record per CDR3 protein. Among some 60,000 distinct CDR3 sequences listed, less than 10% were seen once. Time point defined: longitudinal time-point 2. The rearrangement joins TRBV20-1 to TRBJ1-6, with D perhaps matching TRBD1 (5 bases). The sequence derives from a man aged 25-45 years in good health. The material sequenced was PBMCs. CDR3 loop: CSASGAANSPLHF. The CDR3 DNA reads as TGCAGTGCTAGTGGGGCCGCTAATTCACCCCTCCACTTT.